The 12 T cell receptor beta chains below were found in one sample sequenced in a study of T-cell reconstitution after alpha-beta-depleted transplantation in children. TCRbeta library construction was performed incorporating unique molecular identifiers. TCRdb reprocessed the PCR reads via MiXCR and lists one record per CDR3 protein. The repertoire includes nearly 350,000 distinct CDR3 sequences, roughly 15% of them detected once, and just over 40% sits in the top ten. This material consisted of PBMCs, mostly from graft donor cells, taken 360 days after TCRalphabeta/CD19-depleted stem cell transplant. Receptor source: a male patient aged 2-15 years who had a stem cell transplant for acute lymphoblastic leukemia, so the T cells may come from the graft donor.

This clonotype turned up a few times. The gene calls are TRBV3-1 and TRBJ2-2, with a tentative D call TRBD1 (5 bases). Between the trimmed V and J ends, which lost 4 bases and 5 bases, there was a span of 11 bases. The CDR3 sequence is 14 residues long. From germline, CDR1 is LGHDT and CDR2 YNNKEL (reference sequence). CDR3 bases: TGTGCCAGCAGCCCCCAGGGTGGGACCGGGGAGCTGTTTTTT. This encodes CASSPQGGTGELFF. Variable domain in full (rest from reference TRBV3-1 and TRBJ2-2): DTAVSQTPKYLVTQMGNDKSIKCEQNLGHDTMYWYKQDSKKFLKIMFSYNNKELIINETVPNRFSPKSPDKAHLNLHINSLELGDSAVYFCASSPQGGTGELFFGEGSRLTVL.

This clonotype was recorded at least ten times. This chain connects TRBV2 to TRBJ2-1, with 10 bases fitting TRBD2. Germline V gene data show CDR1 as SNHLY and CDR2 as FYNNEI. The junction had 4 bases not matched to a gene; V was cut back by 1 base and J by 7 bases. CDR3 length: 15 amino acids. As DNA, the CDR3 is TGTGCCAGCAGTGAAGATGGACTAGCGGTTAATGAGCAGTTCTTC. This translates into CASSEDGLAVNEQFF.

This clonotype was seen a handful of times. This rearrangement joins TRBV12-3 or TRBV12-4 to TRBJ1-1, with 8 bases fitting TRBD1. V was clipped by 3 bases and J by 4 bases; unmatched bases: 4. This CDR3 comprises 14 residues. CDR3 bases: TGTGCCAGCAGTTTGACGGACAGGGTCACTGAAGCTTTCTTT. Translation gives CASSLTDRVTEAFF.

This clonotype showed up just a few times. The chain links TRBV6-2 or TRBV6-3 to TRBJ2-2; no clear D. Germline values: CDR1 MNHEY, CDR2 SVGEGT. Trimming pared 0 bases from V and 6 bases from J, leaving 11 bases between. The CDR3 length is 15 residues. The CDR3 DNA reads TGTGCCAGCAGTTACTCGATAGGTACTGCCGGGGAGCTGTTTTTT. Translated: CASSYSIGTAGELFF.

V is TRBV6-2 or TRBV6-3 and J is TRBJ2-3; a weak D match, TRBD2 (6 bases). The CDR3 runs 13 residues. V lost 4 bases, J lost 9 bases, and 14 bases lay in between. Looked up from germline, CDR1 is MNHEY and CDR2 is SVGEGT. The CDR3: CASSSSAGGTQYF. CDR3 nucleotides: TGTGCCAGCAGTTCCTCGGCAGGAGGGACGCAGTATTTT.

The chain is built from TRBV19 and TRBJ2-7, with D tentatively TRBD2 (5 bases). Germline CDR1 LNHDA, CDR2 SQIVND (reference sequence). This CDR3 region has 15 residues. V dropped 4 bases and J dropped 3 bases, with 16 bases sitting between them. CDR3 coding DNA: TGTGCCAGTAGTAGGCGGAGGTCCGAGGGCTACGAGCAGTACTTC. It yields the protein CASSRRRSEGYEQYF.

This clonotype was seen only a few times. The chain employs TRBV12-3 or TRBV12-4 and TRBJ2-1; TRBD2 agrees at 14 bases. The CDR3 is 15 amino acids. The V gene end was trimmed by 6 bases and the J gene end by 8 bases; junction bases not matched to a gene: 6. The CDR3 loop is CASSTTSGRADEQFF. The CDR3 DNA reads as TGTGCCAGCAGCACGACTAGCGGGAGGGCTGATGAGCAGTTCTTC.

This clonotype was seen many times. The gene calls are TRBV7-2 and TRBJ1-1; D remains ambiguous. Between the trimmed V and J ends, which lost 5 bases and 1 base, there was a span of 8 bases. Germline V gene sequence: CDR1 SGHTA, CDR2 FQGNSA. The CDR3 runs 13 residues. Here the CDR3 reads CASSPRPNTEAFF. CDR3 sequence (DNA): TGTGCCAGCAGCCCCCGGCCGAACACTGAAGCTTTCTTT.

The rearrangement uses TRBV5-1 and TRBJ2-7; D perhaps matches TRBD2 (5 bases). The germline V gene encodes CDR1 SGHRS and CDR2 YFSETQ. V was pared by 0 bases and J by 2 bases, with 12 bases between. The CDR3 is 15 residues long. The CDR3 DNA follows: TGCGCCAGCAGCTTGGGGGCACGGGATCCCTACGAGCAGTACTTC. Amino acid sequence: CASSLGARDPYEQYF. Full variable domain (rest looked up from reference TRBV5-1 and TRBJ2-7): KAGVTQTPRYLIKTRGQQVTLSCSPISGHRSVSWYQQTPGQGLQFLFEYFSETQRNKGNFPGRFSGRQFSNSRSEMNVSTLELGDSALYLCASSLGARDPYEQYFGPGTRLTVT.

The chain couples TRBV7-9 to TRBJ2-2; D is uncertain. Germline CDR1 SEHNR, CDR2 FQNEAQ (reference sequence). The CDR3 is made up of 13 amino acids. V dropped 7 bases and J dropped 4 bases, with 10 bases sitting between them. CDR3 in amino acids: CASTRTGTGELFF. CDR3 coding DNA: TGTGCCAGCACCCGGACCGGCACCGGGGAGCTGTTTTTT. Based on the CDR3 plus reference TRBV7-9 and TRBJ2-2, the full variable domain is DTGVSQNPRHKITKRGQNVTFRCDPISEHNRLYWYRQTLGQGPEFLTYFQNEAQLEKSRLLSDRFSAERPKGSFSTLEIQRTEQGDSAMYLCASTRTGTGELFFGEGSRLTVL.

V is TRBV28 and J is TRBJ2-5, with D possibly being TRBD1 (5 bases). This CDR3 is built from 16 residues. Deletions cut 6 bases from V and 1 base from J, with 18 bases between. The germline CDR1 and CDR2 sequences are MDHEN and SYDVKM. CDR3 in amino acids: CASSLPPGIPQETQYF. CDR3 in DNA: TGTGCCAGCAGCTTACCGCCAGGGATCCCCCAAGAGACCCAGTACTTC.

The chain employs TRBV20-1 and TRBJ1-6; D is undetermined. Trimming cost V 0 bases and J 7 bases, with 16 bases left between them. The CDR3 totals 16 residues. The V gene's germline CDR1 is DFQATT and CDR2 SNEGSKA (reference sequence). CDR3 sequence: CSARDPGRGGNSPLHF. CDR3 sequence (DNA): TGCAGTGCTAGAGATCCTGGTCGGGGAGGGAATTCACCCCTCCACTTT.